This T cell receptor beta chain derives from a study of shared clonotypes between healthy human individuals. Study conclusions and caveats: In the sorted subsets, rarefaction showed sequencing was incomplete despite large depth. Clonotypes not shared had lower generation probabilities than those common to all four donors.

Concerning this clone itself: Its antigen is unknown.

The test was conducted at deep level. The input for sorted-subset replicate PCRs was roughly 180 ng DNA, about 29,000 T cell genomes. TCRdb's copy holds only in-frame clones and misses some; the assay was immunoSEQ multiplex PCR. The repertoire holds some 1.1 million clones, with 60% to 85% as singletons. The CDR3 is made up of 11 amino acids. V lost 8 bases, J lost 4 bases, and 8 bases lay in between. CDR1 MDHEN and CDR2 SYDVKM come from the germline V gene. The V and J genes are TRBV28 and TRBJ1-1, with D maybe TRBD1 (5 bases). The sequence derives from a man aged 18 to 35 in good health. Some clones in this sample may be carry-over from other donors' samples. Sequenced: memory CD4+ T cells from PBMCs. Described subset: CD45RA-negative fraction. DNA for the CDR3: TGTGCCAGCGTAGGGGTCACTGAAGCTTTCTTT. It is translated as CASVGVTEAFF.